Presented here are 8 T cell receptor beta chains from one specimen sequenced in a study of cytomegalovirus exposure and HLA in healthy donors. Primers included in the PCR were 60 Vbeta and 13 Jbeta primers. Sequenced by immunoSEQ multiplex PCR; TCRdb stores in-frame clones only, minus some. The sample holds approximately 140,000 clones, more than 75% seen once. Material: PBMCs. The receptors here all came from a man aged 35-49 years in good health and CMV-seronegative.

The chain joins TRBV7-9 to TRBJ2-3; D possibly corresponds to TRBD1 (5 bases). The V gene's germline CDR1 is SEHNR and CDR2 FQNEAQ (reference sequence). V was trimmed by 5 bases and J by 4 bases, leaving 13 bases between them. The CDR3 covers 14 residues. CDR3 amino acids: CASSLQGRADTQYF. The CDR3 DNA follows: TGTGCCAGCAGCCTCCAGGGAAGGGCAGATACGCAGTATTTT. Full variable domain (rest looked up from reference TRBV7-9 and TRBJ2-3): DTGVSQNPRHKITKRGQNVTFRCDPISEHNRLYWYRQTLGQGPEFLTYFQNEAQLEKSRLLSDRFSAERPKGSFSTLEIQRTEQGDSAMYLCASSLQGRADTQYFGPGTRLTVL.

This chain uses TRBV5-1 with TRBJ2-1; 11 nucleotides agree with TRBD2. The V gene end was trimmed by 6 bases and the J gene end by 5 bases; junction bases not matched to a gene: 13. The germline V gene has CDR1 SGHRS and CDR2 YFSETQ. This CDR3 contains 17 residues. In DNA, the CDR3 is TGCGCCAGCACCTTTAGCGGGAGGGCCTCCTCGGACAATGAGCAGTTCTTC. This encodes CASTFSGRASSDNEQFF.

This clone was found once. The chain employs TRBV5-6 and TRBJ1-2, with TRBD1 as a possible D gene (6 bases). The CDR3 covers 14 residues. Germline loops: CDR1 SGHDT, CDR2 YYEEEE. Trimming removed 4 bases at V and 1 base at J, with 11 bases between. The CDR3: CASSLEGVNYGYTF. CDR3 sequence (DNA): TGTGCCAGCAGCCTCGAGGGGGTTAACTATGGCTACACCTTC.

J is TRBJ2-5 and V is TRBV5-1, with 12 bases matching TRBD2. V trimming: 4 bases; J trimming: 2 bases; junction bases outside the gene matches: 3. Germline loops: CDR1 SGHRS, CDR2 YFSETQ. This CDR3 is 15 amino acids long. The CDR3 spells CASSRLAGVQETQYF. CDR3 in DNA: TGCGCCAGCAGCAGACTAGCGGGGGTTCAAGAGACCCAGTACTTC.

The rearrangement joins TRBV6-5 to TRBJ2-2, with a weak D call TRBD1 (5 bases). CDR1 and CDR2 (germline): MNHEY, SVGAGI. The CDR3 length is 14 residues. Trimming removed 10 bases at V and 0 bases at J, with 12 bases between. CDR3 protein: CATGQASNTGELFF. As DNA, the CDR3 is TGTGCCACAGGACAAGCCTCGAACACCGGGGAGCTGTTTTTT.

This chain links TRBV6-1 with TRBJ1-4; 7 bases agree with TRBD1. The V and J ends lost 4 bases and 5 bases, in that order; junction bases with no gene match: 7. The length of the CDR3 is 15 residues. Germline-derived CDR1 and CDR2 are MNHNS and SASEGT. The CDR3 coding sequence is TGTGCCAGCAGTGGATTACAGGGGAGGAATGAAAAACTGTTTTTT. This encodes CASSGLQGRNEKLFF.

The chain carries TRBV19 and TRBJ2-7; 8 nucleotides agree with TRBD1. This CDR3 has 15 amino acids. Unmatched junction bases numbered 6, after V lost 5 bases and J lost 0 bases. The germline gives CDR1 LNHDA, CDR2 SQIVND (reference sequence). The CDR3 sequence is CASSWGTGISYEQYF. The CDR3, as DNA: TGTGCCAGTAGTTGGGGGACAGGAATCTCCTACGAGCAGTACTTC.

The chain employs TRBV7-3 and TRBJ1-2, with D possibly being TRBD1 (5 bases). Germline assignment: CDR1 SGHTA and CDR2 FQGTGA. Trimming cost V 5 bases and J 4 bases, with 20 bases left between them. The CDR3 length is 16 residues. CDR3 amino acids: CASSHGPAGEGYGYTF. Written as DNA, the CDR3 is TGTGCCAGCAGCCACGGTCCCGCGGGGGAGGGCTATGGCTACACCTTC.